Here is one T cell receptor (beta chain) with its context. Its target is not known. From germline, CDR1 is SGHDN and CDR2 FVKESK. This CDR3 spans 12 amino acids. V lost 4 bases, J lost 6 bases, and 10 bases lay in between. Only in-frame clones appear in the TCRdb table, and some are missing; sequencing was by immunoSEQ multiplex PCR. The table lists over 150,000 clones, roughly nine tenths of them singletons. The entry originates in a study of cytomegalovirus exposure and HLA in healthy donors. About the research overall: The 90 to 150 validation repertoires, a later analysis reported, used the same platform as the approximately 700 first-cohort repertoires. Notes on the study in general: The TCR clusters that emerged in the first cohort tended, a later analysis found, to co-occur in the approximately 130 validation repertoires. Cytomegalovirus status was reportedly diagnosed by the classifier with high sensitivity and specificity.

The donors were members of the approximately 120-subject validation cohort (separate from the roughly 700-subject first cohort). Sequenced sample: PBMCs. The rearrangement uses TRBV14 and TRBJ2-7; TRBD2 is a possible D gene (5 bases). This receptor was obtained from a woman under 30 in good health and CMV-seropositive. The CDR3 protein is CASSPGWGEQYF. CDR3 bases: TGTGCCAGCAGCCCGGGGTGGGGCGAGCAGTACTTC.